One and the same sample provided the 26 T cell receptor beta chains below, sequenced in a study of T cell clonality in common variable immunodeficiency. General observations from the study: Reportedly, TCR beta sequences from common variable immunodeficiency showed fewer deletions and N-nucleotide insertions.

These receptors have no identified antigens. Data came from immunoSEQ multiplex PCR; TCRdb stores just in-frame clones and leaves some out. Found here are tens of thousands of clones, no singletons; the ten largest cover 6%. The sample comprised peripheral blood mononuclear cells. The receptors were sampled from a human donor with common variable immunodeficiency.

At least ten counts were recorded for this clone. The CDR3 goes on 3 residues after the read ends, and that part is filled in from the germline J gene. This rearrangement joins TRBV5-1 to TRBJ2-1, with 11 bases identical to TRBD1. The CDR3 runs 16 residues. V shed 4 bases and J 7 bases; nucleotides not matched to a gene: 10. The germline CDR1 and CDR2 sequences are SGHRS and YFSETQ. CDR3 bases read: TGCGCCAGCAGCGTGCGGACAGGGGGCACCACGAATGAG. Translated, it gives CASSVRTGGTTNE. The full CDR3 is CASSVRTGGTTNEQFF.

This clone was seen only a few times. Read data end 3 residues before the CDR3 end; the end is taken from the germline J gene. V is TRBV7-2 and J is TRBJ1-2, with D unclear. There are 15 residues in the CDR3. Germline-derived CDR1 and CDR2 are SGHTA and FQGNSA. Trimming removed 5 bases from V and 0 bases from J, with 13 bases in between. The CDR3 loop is CASSRAYRANYGYTF. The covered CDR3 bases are TGTGCCAGCAGCCGAGCGTACCGAGCTAACTATGGC.

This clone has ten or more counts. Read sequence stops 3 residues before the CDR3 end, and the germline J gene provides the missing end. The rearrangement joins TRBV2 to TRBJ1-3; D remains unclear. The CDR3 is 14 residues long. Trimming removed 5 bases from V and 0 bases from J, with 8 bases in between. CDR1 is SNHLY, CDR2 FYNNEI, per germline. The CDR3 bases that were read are TGTGCCAGCAGTCCTCTTAGCTCTGGAAACACC. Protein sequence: CASSPLSSGNT. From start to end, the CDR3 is CASSPLSSGNTIYF.

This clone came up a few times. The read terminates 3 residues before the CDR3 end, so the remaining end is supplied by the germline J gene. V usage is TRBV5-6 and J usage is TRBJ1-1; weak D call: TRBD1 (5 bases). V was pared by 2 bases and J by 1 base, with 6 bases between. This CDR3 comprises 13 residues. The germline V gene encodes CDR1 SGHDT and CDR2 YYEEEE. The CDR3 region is CASSLTGNTEAFF. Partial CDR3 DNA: TGTGCCAGCAGCTTAACAGGGAACACTGAA. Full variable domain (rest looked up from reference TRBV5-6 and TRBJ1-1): DAGVTQSPTHLIKTRGQQVTLRCSPKSGHDTVSWYQQALGQGPQFIFQYYEEEERQRGNFPDRFSGHQFPNYSSELNVNALLLGDSALYLCASSLTGNTEAFFGQGTRLTVV.

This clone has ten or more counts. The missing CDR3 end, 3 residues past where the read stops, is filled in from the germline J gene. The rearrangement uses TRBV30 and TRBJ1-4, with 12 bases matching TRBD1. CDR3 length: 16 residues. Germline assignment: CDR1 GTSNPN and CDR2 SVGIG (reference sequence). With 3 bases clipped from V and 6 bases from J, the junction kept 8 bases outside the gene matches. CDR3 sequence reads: CAWSYGTGGRDEKLFF. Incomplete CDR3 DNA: TGTGCCTGGAGCTACGGGACAGGGGGCAGGGATGAAAAA.

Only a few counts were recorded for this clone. The DNA read from the CDR3 is TGTGCCTGGAGTGATAGCGAAGATACG. The encoded protein is CAWSDSEDT. In full, the CDR3 reads CAWSDSEDTQYF. J is TRBJ2-3 and V is TRBV30; possible D gene TRBD2, 5 bases. The sequenced fragment ends 3 residues before the CDR3 boundary, so the rest is inferred from the germline J gene. The CDR3 length is 12 residues. Trimming pared 1 base from V and 5 bases from J, leaving 7 bases between. Germline lookup yields CDR1 GTSNPN and CDR2 SVGIG (reference sequence).

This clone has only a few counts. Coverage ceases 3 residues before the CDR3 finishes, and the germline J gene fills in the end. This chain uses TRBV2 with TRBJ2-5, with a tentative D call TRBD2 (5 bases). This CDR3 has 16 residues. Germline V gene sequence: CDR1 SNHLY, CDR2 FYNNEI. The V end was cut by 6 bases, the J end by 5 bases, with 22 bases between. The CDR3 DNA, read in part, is TGTGCCAGCAGCCTTGAAAGGGCCCTCCGCGGGGAGACC. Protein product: CASSLERALRGET. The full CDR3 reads CASSLERALRGETQYF.

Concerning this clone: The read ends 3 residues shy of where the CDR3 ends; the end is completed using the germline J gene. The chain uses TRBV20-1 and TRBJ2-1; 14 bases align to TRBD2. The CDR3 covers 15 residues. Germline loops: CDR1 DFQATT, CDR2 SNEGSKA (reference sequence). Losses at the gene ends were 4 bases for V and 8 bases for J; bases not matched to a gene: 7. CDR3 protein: CSATPGLAGADEQFF. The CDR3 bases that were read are TGCAGTGCTACCCCGGGACTAGCGGGGGCGGATGAG.

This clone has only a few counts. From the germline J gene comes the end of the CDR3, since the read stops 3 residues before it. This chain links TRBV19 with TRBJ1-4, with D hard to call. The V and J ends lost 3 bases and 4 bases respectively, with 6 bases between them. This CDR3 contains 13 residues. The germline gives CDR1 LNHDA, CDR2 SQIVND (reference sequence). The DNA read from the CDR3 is TGTGCCAGTAGTATTGCAGATAATGAAAAA. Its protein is CASSIADNEK. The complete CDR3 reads CASSIADNEKLFF. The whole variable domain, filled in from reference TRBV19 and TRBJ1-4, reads DGGITQSPKYLFRKEGQNVTLSCEQNLNHDAMYWYRQDPGQGLRLIYYSQIVNDFQKGDIAEGYSVSREKKESFPLTVTSAQKNPTAFYLCASSIADNEKLFFGSGTQLSVL.

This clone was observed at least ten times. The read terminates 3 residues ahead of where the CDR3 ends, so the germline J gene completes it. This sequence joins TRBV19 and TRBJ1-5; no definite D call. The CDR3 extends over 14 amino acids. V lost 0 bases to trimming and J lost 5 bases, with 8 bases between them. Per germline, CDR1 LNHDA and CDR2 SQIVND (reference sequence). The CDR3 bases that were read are TGTGCCAGTAGTATAGACAACTTAGATCAGCCC. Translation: CASSIDNLDQP. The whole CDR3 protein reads CASSIDNLDQPQHF.

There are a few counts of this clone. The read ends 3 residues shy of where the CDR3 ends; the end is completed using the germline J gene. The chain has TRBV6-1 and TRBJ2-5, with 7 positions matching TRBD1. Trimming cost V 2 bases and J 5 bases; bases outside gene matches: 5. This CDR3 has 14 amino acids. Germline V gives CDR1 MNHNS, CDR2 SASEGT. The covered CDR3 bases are TGTGCCAGCAGTGAAATAAGGGGGCTCGAGACC. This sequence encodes CASSEIRGLET. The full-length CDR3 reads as CASSEIRGLETQYF.

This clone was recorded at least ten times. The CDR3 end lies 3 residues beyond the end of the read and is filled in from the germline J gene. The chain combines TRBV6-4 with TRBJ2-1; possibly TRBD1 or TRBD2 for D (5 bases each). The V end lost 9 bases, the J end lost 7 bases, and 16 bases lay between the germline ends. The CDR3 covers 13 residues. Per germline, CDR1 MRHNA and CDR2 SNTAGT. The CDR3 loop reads CASAEGPVNEQFF. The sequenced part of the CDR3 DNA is TGTGCCAGTGCTGAGGGGCCAGTAAATGAG.

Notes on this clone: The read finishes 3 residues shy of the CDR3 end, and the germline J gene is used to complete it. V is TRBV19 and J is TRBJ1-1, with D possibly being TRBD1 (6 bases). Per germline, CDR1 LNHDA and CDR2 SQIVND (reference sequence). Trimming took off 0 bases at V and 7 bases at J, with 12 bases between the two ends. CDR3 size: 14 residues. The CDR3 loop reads CASSIDLGAGEAFF. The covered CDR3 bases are TGTGCCAGTAGTATAGATCTGGGGGCGGGTGAA.

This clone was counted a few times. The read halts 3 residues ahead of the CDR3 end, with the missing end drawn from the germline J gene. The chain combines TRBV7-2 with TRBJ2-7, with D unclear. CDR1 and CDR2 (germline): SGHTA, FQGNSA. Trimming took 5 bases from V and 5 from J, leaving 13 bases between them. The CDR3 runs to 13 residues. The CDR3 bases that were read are TGTGCCAGCAGCCTAGGGTGGCACGACGAG. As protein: CASSLGWHDE. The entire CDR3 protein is CASSLGWHDEQYF.

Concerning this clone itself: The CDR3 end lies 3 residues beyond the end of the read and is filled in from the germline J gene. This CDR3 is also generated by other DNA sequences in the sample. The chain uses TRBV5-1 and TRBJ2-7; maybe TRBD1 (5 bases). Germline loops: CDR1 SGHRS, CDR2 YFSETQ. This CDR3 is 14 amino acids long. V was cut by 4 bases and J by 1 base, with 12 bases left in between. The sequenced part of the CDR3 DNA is TGCGCCAGCAGCAAAGACAGTCAATCCTACGAG. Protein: CASSKDSQSYE. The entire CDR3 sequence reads CASSKDSQSYEQYF.

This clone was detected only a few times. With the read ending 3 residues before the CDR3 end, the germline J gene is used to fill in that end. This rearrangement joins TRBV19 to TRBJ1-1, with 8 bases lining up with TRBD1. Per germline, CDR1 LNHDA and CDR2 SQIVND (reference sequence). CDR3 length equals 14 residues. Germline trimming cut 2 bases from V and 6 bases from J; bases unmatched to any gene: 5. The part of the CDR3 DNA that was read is TGTGCCAGTAGTATACAGGGGGCGGGCTCTGAA. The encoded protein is CASSIQGAGSE. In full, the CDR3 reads CASSIQGAGSEAFF.

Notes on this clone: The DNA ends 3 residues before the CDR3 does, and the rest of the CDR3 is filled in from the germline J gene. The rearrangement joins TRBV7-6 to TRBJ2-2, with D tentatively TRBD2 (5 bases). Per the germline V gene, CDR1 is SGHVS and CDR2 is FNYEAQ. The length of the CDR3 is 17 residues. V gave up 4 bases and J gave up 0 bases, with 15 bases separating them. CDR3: CASSSIRGFANTGELFF. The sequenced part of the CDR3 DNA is TGTGCCAGCAGCTCTATTCGGGGTTTCGCGAACACCGGGGAG.

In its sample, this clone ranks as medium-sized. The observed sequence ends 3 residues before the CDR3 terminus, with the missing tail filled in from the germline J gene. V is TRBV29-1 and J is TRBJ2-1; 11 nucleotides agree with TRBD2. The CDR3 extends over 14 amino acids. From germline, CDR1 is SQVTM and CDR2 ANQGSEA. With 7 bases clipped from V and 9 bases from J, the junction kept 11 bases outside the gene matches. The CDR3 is CSAITSGSFGEQFF. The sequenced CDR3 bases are TGCAGCGCAATAACTAGCGGGAGTTTTGGTGAG.

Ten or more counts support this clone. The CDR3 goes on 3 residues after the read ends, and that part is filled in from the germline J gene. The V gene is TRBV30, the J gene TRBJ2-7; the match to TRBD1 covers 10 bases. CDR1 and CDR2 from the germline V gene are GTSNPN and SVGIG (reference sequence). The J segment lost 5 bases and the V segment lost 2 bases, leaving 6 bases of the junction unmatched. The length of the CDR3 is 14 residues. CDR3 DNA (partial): TGTGCCTGGAGTTTTGGGACAGGGGACGACGAG. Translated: CAWSFGTGDDE. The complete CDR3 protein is CAWSFGTGDDEQYF.

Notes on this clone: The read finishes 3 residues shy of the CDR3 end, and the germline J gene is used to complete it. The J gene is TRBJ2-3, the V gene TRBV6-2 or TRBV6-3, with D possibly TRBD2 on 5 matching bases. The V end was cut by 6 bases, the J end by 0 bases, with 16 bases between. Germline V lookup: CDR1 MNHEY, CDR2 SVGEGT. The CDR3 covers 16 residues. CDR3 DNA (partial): TGTGCCAGCAGCCCTACGGGGAGCCGTAGCACAGATACG. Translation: CASSPTGSRSTDT. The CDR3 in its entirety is CASSPTGSRSTDTQYF.

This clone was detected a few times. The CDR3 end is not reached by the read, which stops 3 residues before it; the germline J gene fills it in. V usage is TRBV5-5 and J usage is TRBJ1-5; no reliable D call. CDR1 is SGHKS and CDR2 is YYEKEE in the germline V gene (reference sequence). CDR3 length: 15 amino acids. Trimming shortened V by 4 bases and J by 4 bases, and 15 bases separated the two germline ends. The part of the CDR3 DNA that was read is TGTGCCAGCAGCCCGTCAATGACAACAAATCAGCCC. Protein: CASSPSMTTNQP. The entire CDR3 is CASSPSMTTNQPQHF.

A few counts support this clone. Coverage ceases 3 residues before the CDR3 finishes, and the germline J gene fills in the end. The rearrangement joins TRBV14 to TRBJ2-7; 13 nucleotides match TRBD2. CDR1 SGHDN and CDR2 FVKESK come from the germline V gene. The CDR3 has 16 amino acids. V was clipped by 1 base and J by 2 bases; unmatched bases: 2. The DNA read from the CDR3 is TGTGCCAGCAGCCAAGCGGGACTAGCGGGAACCTACGAG. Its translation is CASSQAGLAGTYE. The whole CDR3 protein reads CASSQAGLAGTYEQYF.

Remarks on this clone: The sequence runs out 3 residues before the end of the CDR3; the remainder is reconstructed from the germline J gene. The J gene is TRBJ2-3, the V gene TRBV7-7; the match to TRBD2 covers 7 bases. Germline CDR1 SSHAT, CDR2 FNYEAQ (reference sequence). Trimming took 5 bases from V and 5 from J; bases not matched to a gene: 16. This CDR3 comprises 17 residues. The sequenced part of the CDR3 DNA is TGTGCCAGCAGCCCCATAGGACTAGACCTATCCGAAGATACG. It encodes CASSPIGLDLSEDT. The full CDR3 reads CASSPIGLDLSEDTQYF.

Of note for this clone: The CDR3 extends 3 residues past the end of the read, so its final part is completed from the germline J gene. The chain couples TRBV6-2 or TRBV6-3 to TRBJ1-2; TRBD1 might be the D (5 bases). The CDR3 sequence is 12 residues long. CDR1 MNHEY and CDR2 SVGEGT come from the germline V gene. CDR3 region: CASSSAGGMYTF. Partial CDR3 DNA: TGTGCCAGCAGTAGCGCCGGGGGGATG.

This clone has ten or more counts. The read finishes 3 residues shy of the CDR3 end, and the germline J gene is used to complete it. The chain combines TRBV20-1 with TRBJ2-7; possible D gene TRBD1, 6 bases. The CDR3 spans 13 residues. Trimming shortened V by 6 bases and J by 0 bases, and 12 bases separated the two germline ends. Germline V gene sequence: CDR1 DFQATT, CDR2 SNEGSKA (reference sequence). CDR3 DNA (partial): TGCAGTGCCGACCGGGACAACTCCTACGAG. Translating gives CSADRDNSYE. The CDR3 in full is CSADRDNSYEQYF.

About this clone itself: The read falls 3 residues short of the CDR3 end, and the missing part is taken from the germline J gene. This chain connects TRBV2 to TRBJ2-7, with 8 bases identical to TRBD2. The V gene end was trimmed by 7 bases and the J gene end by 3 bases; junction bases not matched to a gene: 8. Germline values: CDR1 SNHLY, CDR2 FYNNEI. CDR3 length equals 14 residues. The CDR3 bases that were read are TGTGCCAGCACCCTGGCGGGGGGACTCTACGAG. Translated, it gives CASTLAGGLYE. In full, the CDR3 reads CASTLAGGLYEQYF.